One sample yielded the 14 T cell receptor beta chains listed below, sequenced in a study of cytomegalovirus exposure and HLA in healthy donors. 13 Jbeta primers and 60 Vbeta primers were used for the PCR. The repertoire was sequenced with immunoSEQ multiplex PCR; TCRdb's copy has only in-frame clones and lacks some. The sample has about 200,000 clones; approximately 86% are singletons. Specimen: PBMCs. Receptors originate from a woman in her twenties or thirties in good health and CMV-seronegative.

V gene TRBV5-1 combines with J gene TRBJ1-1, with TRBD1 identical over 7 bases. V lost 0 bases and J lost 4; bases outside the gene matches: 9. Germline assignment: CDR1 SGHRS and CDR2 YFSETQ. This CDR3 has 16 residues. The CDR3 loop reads CASSLVGQAMTTEAFF. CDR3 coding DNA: TGCGCCAGCAGCTTGGTTGGACAGGCCATGACCACTGAAGCTTTCTTT.

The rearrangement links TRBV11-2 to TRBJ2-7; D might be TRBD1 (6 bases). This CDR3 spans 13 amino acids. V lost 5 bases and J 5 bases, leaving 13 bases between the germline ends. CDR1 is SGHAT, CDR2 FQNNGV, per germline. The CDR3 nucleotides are TGTGCCAGCAGCCTTATACAGGGACACGAGCAGTACTTC. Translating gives CASSLIQGHEQYF.

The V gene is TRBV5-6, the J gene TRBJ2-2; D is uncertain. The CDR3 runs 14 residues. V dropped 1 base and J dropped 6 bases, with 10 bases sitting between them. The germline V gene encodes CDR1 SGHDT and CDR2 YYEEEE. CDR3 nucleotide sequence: TGTGCCAGCAGCTTGTTTTCCTTGTCCGGGGAGCTGTTTTTT. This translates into CASSLFSLSGELFF.

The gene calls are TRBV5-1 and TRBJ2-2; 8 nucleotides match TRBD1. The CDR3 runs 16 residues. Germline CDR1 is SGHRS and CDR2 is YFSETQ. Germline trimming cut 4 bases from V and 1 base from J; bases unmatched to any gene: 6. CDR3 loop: CASSPPGTGNTGELFF. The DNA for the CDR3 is TGCGCCAGCAGCCCACCAGGGACAGGGAACACCGGGGAGCTGTTTTTT.

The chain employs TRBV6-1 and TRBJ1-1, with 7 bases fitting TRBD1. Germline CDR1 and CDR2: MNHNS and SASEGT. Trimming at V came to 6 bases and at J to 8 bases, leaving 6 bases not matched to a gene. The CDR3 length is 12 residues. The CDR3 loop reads CASRPWDREAFF. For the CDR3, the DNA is TGTGCCAGCAGACCCTGGGACAGAGAAGCTTTCTTT.

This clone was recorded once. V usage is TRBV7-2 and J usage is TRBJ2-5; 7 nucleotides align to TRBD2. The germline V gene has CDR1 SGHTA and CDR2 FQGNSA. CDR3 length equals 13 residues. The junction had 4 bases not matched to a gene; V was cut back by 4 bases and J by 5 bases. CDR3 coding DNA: TGTGCCAGCAGCTCGGGACTACTGGAGACCCAGTACTTC. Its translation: CASSSGLLETQYF.

The CDR3 nucleotides are TGCAGCGGTGTAGACAGGGGATCGAACACTGAAGCTTTCTTT. Protein sequence: CSGVDRGSNTEAFF. J is TRBJ1-1 and V is TRBV29-1; 8 bases map to TRBD1. Germline assignment: CDR1 SQVTM and CDR2 ANQGSEA. The trim removed 7 bases at V and 1 base at J, leaving 8 bases unmatched. The CDR3 sequence is 14 residues long.

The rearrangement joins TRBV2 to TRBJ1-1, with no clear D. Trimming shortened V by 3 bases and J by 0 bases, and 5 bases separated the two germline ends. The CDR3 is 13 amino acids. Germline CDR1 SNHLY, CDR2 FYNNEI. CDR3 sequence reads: CASSEALNTEAFF. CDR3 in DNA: TGTGCCAGCAGTGAGGCCTTGAACACTGAAGCTTTCTTT.

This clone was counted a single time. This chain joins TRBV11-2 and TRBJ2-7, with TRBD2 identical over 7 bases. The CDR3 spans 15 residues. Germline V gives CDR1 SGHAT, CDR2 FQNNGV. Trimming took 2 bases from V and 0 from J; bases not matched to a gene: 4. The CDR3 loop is CASSLRGGSSYEQYF. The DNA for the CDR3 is TGTGCCAGCAGCTTAAGGGGCGGGAGCTCCTACGAGCAGTACTTC.

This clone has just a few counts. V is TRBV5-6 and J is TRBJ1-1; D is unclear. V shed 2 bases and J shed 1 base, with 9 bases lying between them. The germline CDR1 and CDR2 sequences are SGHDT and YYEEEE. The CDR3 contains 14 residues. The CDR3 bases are TGTGCCAGCAGCTTAACCTACGGGAACACTGAAGCTTTCTTT. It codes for CASSLTYGNTEAFF.

CDR3 bases: TGTGCCAGCAGTGAGGGCGGGGGATACACAGATACGCAGTATTTT. It encodes CASSEGGGYTDTQYF. This chain links TRBV28 with TRBJ2-3; 7 bases agree with TRBD2. J gave up 2 bases and V 5 bases, and 7 bases lay outside the gene matches. CDR3 length equals 15 residues. Germline V gene lookup returns CDR1 MDHEN and CDR2 SYDVKM.

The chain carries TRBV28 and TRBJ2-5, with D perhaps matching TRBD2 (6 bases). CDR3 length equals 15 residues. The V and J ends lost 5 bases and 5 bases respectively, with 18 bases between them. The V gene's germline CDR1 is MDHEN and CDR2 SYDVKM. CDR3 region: CASSPASSGRETQYF. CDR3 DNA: TGTGCCAGCAGTCCGGCGTCGAGTGGGAGGGAGACCCAGTACTTC.

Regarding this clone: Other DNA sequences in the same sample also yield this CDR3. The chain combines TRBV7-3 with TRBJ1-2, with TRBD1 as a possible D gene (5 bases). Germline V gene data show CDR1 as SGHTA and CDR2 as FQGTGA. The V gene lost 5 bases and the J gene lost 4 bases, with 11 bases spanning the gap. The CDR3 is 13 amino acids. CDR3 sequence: CASSPDRTYGYTF. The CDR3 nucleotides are TGTGCCAGCAGCCCTGACAGAACCTATGGCTACACCTTC.

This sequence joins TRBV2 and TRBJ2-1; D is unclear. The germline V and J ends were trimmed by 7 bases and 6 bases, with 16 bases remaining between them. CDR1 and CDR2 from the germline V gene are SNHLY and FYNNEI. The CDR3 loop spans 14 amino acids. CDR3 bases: TGTGCCAGCATGGGCCCAATAAATCCCAATGAGCAGTTCTTC. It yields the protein CASMGPINPNEQFF.